The next 20 T cell receptor beta chains were all read from a single sample in a study of cytomegalovirus exposure and HLA in healthy donors. PCR involved 60 Vbeta and 13 Jbeta primers. The assay was immunoSEQ multiplex PCR, and TCRdb's table has in-frame clones only and misses some. This repertoire shows approximately 150,000 clones, over 80% found once; its top ten account for approximately 2.1%. Sequences were obtained from PBMCs. These receptors came from a male donor in good health and CMV-seronegative.

The sample holds a few counts of this clone. The chain is built from TRBV27 and TRBJ1-6; D is uncertain. The CDR3 sequence is 13 residues long. V lost 3 bases and J 7 bases, leaving 7 bases between the germline ends. Germline CDR1 and CDR2: MNHEY and SMNVEV (reference sequence). DNA of the CDR3: TGTGCCAGCAGTTTGAGGTTCAATTCACCCCTCCACTTT. Protein sequence: CASSLRFNSPLHF.

This clone was detected only a few times. The junction departs from the called germline gene at one end, perhaps through a read error. The rearrangement uses TRBV7-9 and TRBJ2-2, with D maybe TRBD1 (7 bases). From germline, CDR1 is SEHNR and CDR2 FQNEAQ (reference sequence). The CDR3 totals 17 residues. Written as DNA, the CDR3 is TGTGCCAGCAGCTTACTCGGGCAGGGGGTAAATGGCGGGGAGCCGTTTTTT. Translating it yields CASSLLGQGVNGGEPFF.

The rearrangement links TRBV5-6 to TRBJ2-1, with D tentatively TRBD1 (6 bases). Trimming removed 0 bases from V and 5 bases from J, with 12 bases in between. The CDR3 loop spans 15 amino acids. Germline V gene data show CDR1 as SGHDT and CDR2 as YYEEEE. CDR3 in amino acids: CASSLGGLYDNEQFF. The CDR3 region has the DNA TGTGCCAGCAGCTTGGGGGGGCTATACGACAATGAGCAGTTCTTC. The full variable domain, completed using reference TRBV5-6 and TRBJ2-1, is DAGVTQSPTHLIKTRGQQVTLRCSPKSGHDTVSWYQQALGQGPQFIFQYYEEEERQRGNFPDRFSGHQFPNYSSELNVNALLLGDSALYLCASSLGGLYDNEQFFGPGTRLTVL.

The V call is TRBV18, the J call TRBJ1-2, with D unresolved. V shed 5 bases and J shed 10 bases, with 11 bases lying between them. The germline CDR1 and CDR2 sequences are KGHSH and LQKENI. The CDR3 length is 11 residues. The CDR3 region has the DNA TGTGCCAGCTCAATCCGGGGTTTCTACACCTTC. This translates into CASSIRGFYTF.

The chain carries TRBV11-3 and TRBJ2-7; D not certain. The length of the CDR3 is 14 residues. V was trimmed by 1 base and J by 2 bases, leaving 9 bases between them. In germline, CDR1 is SGHNT, CDR2 YENEEA. CDR3 in DNA: TGTGCCAGCAGCTTAGGAGATAGAACCTACGAGCAGTACTTC. Amino acids: CASSLGDRTYEQYF.

V and J are TRBV5-4 and TRBJ2-1; D may be TRBD1 (5 bases). Germline assignment: CDR1 SGHNT and CDR2 YYREEE (reference sequence). This CDR3 has 15 amino acids. Trimming took off 0 bases at V and 4 bases at J, with 11 bases between the two ends. This CDR3 reads CASSLETDFYNEQFF. The CDR3 DNA is TGTGCCAGCAGCTTGGAGACAGACTTTTACAATGAGCAGTTCTTC.

CDR3 loop: CATSRDLRVTEAFF. For the CDR3, the DNA is TGTGCCACCAGCAGAGATCTTCGGGTCACTGAAGCTTTCTTT. This rearrangement joins TRBV15 to TRBJ1-1; D unresolved. The V gene lost 0 bases and the J gene lost 4 bases, with 9 bases spanning the gap. The CDR3 loop spans 14 amino acids. Per germline, CDR1 LNHNV and CDR2 YYDKDF (reference sequence).

This chain links TRBV11-3 with TRBJ2-3; 8 bases are a match to TRBD2. J was trimmed by 4 bases and V by 0 bases; bases with no gene match: 6. Germline V gene lookup returns CDR1 SGHNT and CDR2 YENEEA. The CDR3 covers 16 residues. The chain's CDR3 is CASSLDGTRAADTQYF. CDR3 coding DNA: TGTGCCAGCAGCTTAGATGGGACTAGGGCGGCAGATACGCAGTATTTT. The full variable domain, in which reference TRBV11-3 and TRBJ2-3 provide the parts outside the CDR3, is EAGVVQSPRYKIIEKKQPVAFWCNPISGHNTLYWYLQNLGQGPELLIRYENEEAVDDSQLPKDRFSAERLKGVDSTLKIQPAELGDSAVYLCASSLDGTRAADTQYFGPGTRLTVL.

The chain carries TRBV9 and TRBJ1-2; 7 bases agree with TRBD1. The CDR3 has 14 amino acids. CDR1 is SGDLS and CDR2 is YYNGEE in the germline V gene. V lost 4 bases, J lost 4 bases, and 7 bases stayed unmatched. CDR3 amino acids: CASSPGGLGYGYTF. CDR3 in DNA: TGTGCCAGCAGCCCAGGGGGGCTCGGCTATGGCTACACCTTC.

This sequence joins TRBV19 and TRBJ1-1; no reliable D call. CDR3 length equals 13 residues. V was clipped by 6 bases and J by 4 bases, with 12 bases between them. Germline CDR1 reads LNHDA; CDR2 reads SQIVND (reference sequence). The CDR3 coding sequence is TGTGCCAGTAGCCCGATAGGGAGCACTGAAGCTTTCTTT. This sequence encodes CASSPIGSTEAFF.

CDR3 coding DNA: TGCAGCGTTGAAGCTAGCGGGACTACCTACGAGCAGTACTTC. Translating gives CSVEASGTTYEQYF. The gene calls are TRBV29-1 and TRBJ2-7; 9 positions match TRBD2. Trimming at V came to 1 base and at J to 2 bases, leaving 3 bases not matched to a gene. CDR1 and CDR2 from the germline V gene are SQVTM and ANQGSEA. The CDR3 is made up of 14 amino acids.

This chain connects TRBV9 to TRBJ1-1, with 8 bases fitting TRBD1. V dropped 3 bases and J dropped 1; count of bases not matched to a gene: 5. Germline loops: CDR1 SGDLS, CDR2 YYNGEE. The CDR3 spans 15 residues. Here the CDR3 reads CASSGRQGSNTEAFF. For the CDR3, the DNA is TGTGCCAGCAGCGGAAGACAGGGGTCGAACACTGAAGCTTTCTTT.

The chain joins TRBV5-4 to TRBJ1-2; possibly TRBD1 for D (5 bases). The CDR3 runs 13 residues. The germline V and J ends were trimmed by 1 base and 6 bases, with 10 bases remaining between them. Germline assignment: CDR1 SGHNT and CDR2 YYREEE (reference sequence). CDR3 loop: CASSLRGENGYTF. Here the CDR3 DNA reads TGTGCCAGCAGCTTGAGGGGCGAAAATGGCTACACCTTC.

This clone was seen once. The genes are TRBV7-7 and TRBJ2-3, with a tentative D call TRBD2 (7 bases). Germline V gives CDR1 SSHAT, CDR2 FNYEAQ (reference sequence). The CDR3 totals 15 residues. Trimming cost V 1 base and J 5 bases, with 13 bases left between them. The CDR3 region has the DNA TGTGCCAGCAGCTTAGGAGGGGGGGCCGAAGATACGCAGTATTTT. As protein: CASSLGGGAEDTQYF. The entire variable domain, with the rest obtained from reference TRBV7-7 and TRBJ2-3, is as follows: GAGVSQSPRYKVTKRGQDVTLRCDPISSHATLYWYQQALGQGPEFLTYFNYEAQPDKSGLPSDRFSAERPEGSISTLTIQRTEQRDSAMYRCASSLGGGAEDTQYFGPGTRLTVL.

V gene TRBV9 combines with J gene TRBJ1-1; maybe TRBD1 (5 bases). Germline V CDR1 and CDR2: SGDLS, YYNGEE. The ends were cut back, 2 bases at V and 0 bases at J, with 11 bases in the middle. The CDR3 loop spans 15 amino acids. CDR3 loop: CASSVEGNLNTEAFF. Here the CDR3 DNA reads TGTGCCAGCAGCGTGGAGGGGAACCTGAACACTGAAGCTTTCTTT.

The chain couples TRBV7-9 to TRBJ2-1, with D possibly being TRBD1 (5 bases). CDR3 length: 13 amino acids. V was cut by 6 bases and J by 2 bases, with 8 bases left in between. Germline V gene lookup returns CDR1 SEHNR and CDR2 FQNEAQ (reference sequence). CDR3 in DNA: TGTGCCAGCAGGGCAGGGACCTACAATGAGCAGTTCTTC. This codes for CASRAGTYNEQFF.

J is TRBJ2-2 and V is TRBV6-1; D gene uncertain. Germline CDR1 MNHNS, CDR2 SASEGT. This CDR3 spans 17 amino acids. Trimming removed 4 bases from V and 1 base from J, with 16 bases in between. The CDR3 region is CASSGASTTRNTGELFF. For the CDR3, the DNA is TGTGCCAGCAGTGGAGCCTCTACCACTCGGAACACCGGGGAGCTGTTTTTT.

The rearrangement uses TRBV5-6 and TRBJ2-7; TRBD1 is a possible D gene (6 bases). Germline lookup yields CDR1 SGHDT and CDR2 YYEEEE. Trimming took off 1 base at V and 2 bases at J, with 13 bases between the two ends. This CDR3 is 15 amino acids long. CDR3: CASSLYRAFTYEQYF. The CDR3 DNA is TGTGCCAGCAGCTTGTACAGGGCCTTCACCTACGAGCAGTACTTC.

The chain has TRBV29-1 and TRBJ2-7; D not resolved. The ends were cut back, 3 bases at V and 0 bases at J, with 9 bases in the middle. Germline V CDR1 and CDR2: SQVTM, ANQGSEA. This CDR3 spans 13 amino acids. The DNA for the CDR3 is TGCAGCGTTGAGTTGGGCAGCTCCTACGAGCAGTACTTC. Translating gives CSVELGSSYEQYF.

J is TRBJ2-3 and V is TRBV10-1; 10 bases align to TRBD1. The germline V gene encodes CDR1 WNHNN and CDR2 SYGVQD (reference sequence). The CDR3 runs to 16 residues. V shed 4 bases, J shed 1 base, and the junction held 5 bases outside the gene matches. CDR3 region: CASSGAGTGGTDTQYF. CDR3 in DNA: TGCGCCAGCAGTGGAGCCGGGACAGGGGGCACAGATACGCAGTATTTT.